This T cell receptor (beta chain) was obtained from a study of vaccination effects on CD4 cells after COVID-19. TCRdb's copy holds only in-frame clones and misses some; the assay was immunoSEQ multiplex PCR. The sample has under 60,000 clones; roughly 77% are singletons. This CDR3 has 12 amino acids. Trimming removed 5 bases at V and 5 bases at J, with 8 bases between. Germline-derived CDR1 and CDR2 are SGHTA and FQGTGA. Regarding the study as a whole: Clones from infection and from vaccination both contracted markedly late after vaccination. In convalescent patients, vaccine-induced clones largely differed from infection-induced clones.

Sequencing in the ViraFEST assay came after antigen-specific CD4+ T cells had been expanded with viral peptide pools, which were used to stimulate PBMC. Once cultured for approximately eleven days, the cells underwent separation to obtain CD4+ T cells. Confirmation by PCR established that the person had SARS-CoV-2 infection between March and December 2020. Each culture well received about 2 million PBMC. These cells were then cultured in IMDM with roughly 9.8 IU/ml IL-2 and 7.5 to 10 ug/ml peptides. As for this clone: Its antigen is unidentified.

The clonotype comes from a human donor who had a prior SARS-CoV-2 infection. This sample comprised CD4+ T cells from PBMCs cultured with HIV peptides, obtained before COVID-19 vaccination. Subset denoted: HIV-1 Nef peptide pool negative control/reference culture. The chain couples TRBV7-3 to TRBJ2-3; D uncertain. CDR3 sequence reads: CASSGWGDTQYF. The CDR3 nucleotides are TGTGCCAGCAGCGGCTGGGGAGATACGCAGTATTTT.